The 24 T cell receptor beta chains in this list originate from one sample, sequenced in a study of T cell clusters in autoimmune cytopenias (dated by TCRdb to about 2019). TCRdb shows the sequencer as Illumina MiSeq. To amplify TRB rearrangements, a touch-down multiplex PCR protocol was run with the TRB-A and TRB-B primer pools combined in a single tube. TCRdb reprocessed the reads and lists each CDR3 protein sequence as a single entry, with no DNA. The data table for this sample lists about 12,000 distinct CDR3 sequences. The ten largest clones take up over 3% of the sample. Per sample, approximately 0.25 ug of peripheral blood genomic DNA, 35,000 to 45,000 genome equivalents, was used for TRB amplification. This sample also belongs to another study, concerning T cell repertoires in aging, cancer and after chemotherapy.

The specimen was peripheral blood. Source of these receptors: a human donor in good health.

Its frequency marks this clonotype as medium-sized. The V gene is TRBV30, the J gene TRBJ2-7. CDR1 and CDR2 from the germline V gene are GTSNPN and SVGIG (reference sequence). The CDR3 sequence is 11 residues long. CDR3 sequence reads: CAWSVSDEQYF. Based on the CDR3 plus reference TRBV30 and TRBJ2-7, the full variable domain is SQTIHQWPATLVQPVGSPLSLECTVEGTSNPNLYWYRQAAGRGLQLLFYSVGIGQISSEVPQNLSASRPQDRQFILSSKKLLLSDSGFYLCAWSVSDEQYFGPGTRLTVT.

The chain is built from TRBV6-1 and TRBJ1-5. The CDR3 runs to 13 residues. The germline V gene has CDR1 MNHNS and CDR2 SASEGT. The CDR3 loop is CASKGGGHQPQHF.

The CDR3 sequence: CASSRIPTDTQYF. This chain uses TRBV4-1 with TRBJ2-3; as DNA is missing, the TRBD1 call by TCRdb cannot be tested. Germline assignment: CDR1 MGHRA and CDR2 YSYEKL. The CDR3 runs 13 residues.

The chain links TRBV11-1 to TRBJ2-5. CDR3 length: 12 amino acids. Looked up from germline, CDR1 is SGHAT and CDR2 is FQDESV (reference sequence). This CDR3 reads CASSLDGETQYF.

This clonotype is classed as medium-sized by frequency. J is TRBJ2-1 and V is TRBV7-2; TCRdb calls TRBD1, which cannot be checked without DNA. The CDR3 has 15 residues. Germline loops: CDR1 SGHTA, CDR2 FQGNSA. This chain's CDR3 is CASSLAQGAYNEQFF.

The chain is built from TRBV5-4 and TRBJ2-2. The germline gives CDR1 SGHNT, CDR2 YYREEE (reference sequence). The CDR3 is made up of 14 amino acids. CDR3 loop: CASSLDSYTGELFF. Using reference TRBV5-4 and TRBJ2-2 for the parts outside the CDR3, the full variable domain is ETGVTQSPTHLIKTRGQQVTLRCSSQSGHNTVSWYQQALGQGPQFIFQYYREEENGRGNFPPRFSGLQFPNYSSELNVNALELDDSALYLCASSLDSYTGELFFGEGSRLTVL.

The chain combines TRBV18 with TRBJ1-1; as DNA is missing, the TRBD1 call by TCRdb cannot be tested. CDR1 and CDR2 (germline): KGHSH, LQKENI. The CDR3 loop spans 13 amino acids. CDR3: CASSPPNRDEAFF.

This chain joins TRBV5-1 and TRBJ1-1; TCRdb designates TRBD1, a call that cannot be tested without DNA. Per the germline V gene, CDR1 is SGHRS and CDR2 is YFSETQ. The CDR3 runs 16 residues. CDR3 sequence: CASSRSPTDQNTEAFF. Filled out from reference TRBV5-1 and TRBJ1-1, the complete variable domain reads KAGVTQTPRYLIKTRGQQVTLSCSPISGHRSVSWYQQTPGQGLQFLFEYFSETQRNKGNFPGRFSGRQFSNSRSEMNVSTLELGDSALYLCASSRSPTDQNTEAFFGQGTRLTVV.

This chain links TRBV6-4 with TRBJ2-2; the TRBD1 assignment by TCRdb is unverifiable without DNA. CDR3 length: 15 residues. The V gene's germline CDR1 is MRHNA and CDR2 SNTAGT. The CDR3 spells CASRRTGGPTGELFF.

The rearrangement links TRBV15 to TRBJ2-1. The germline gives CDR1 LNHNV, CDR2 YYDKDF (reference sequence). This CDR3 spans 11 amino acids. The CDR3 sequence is CATSSYNEQFF.

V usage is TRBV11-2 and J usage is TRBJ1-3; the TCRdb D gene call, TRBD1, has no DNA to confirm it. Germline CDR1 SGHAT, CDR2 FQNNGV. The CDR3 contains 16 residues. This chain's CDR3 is CASSVDRAHSGNTIYF.

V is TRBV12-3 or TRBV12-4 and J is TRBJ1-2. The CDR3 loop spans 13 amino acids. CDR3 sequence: CASSLSVHYGYTF.

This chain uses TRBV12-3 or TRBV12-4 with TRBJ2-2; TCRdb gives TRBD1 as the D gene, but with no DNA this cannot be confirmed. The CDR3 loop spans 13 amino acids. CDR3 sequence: CASSPGLPGELFF.

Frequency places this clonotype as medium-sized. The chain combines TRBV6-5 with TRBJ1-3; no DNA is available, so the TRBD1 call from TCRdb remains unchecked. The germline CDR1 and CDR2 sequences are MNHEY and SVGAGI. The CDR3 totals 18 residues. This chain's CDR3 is CASSYSITGGSSGNTIYF.

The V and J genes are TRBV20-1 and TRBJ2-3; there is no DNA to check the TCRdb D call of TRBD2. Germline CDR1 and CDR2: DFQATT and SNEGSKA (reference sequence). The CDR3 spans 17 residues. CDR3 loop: CSAPDSGAGVSTDTQYF.

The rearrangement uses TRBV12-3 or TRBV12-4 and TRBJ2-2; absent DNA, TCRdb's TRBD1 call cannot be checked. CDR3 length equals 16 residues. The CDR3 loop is CASTVSGQPNTGELFF.

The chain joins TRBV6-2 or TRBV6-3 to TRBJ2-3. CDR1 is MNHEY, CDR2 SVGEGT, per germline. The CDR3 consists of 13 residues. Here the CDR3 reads CASSDREMDTQYF.

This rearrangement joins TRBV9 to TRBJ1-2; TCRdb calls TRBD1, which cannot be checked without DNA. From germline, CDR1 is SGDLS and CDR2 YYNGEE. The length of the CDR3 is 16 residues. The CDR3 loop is CASTLEPGQSNYGYTF.

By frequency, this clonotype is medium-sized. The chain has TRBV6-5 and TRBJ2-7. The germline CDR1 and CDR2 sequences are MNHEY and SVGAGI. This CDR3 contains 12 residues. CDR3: CASSRGTYEQYF.

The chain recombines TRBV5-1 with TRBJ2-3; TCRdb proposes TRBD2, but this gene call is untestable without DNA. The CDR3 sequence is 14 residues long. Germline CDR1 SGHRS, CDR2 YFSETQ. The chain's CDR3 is CASSRAGSRDTQYF.

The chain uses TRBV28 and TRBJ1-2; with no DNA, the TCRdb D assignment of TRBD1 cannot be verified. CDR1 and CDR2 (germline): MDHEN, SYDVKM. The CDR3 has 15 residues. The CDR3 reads CATQRLTGGSYGYTF.

CDR3 loop: CSARDQRRDPYEQYF. The chain recombines TRBV20-1 with TRBJ2-7; the D call from TCRdb, TRBD2, cannot be confirmed without DNA. Germline CDR1 is DFQATT and CDR2 is SNEGSKA (reference sequence). CDR3 length equals 15 residues.

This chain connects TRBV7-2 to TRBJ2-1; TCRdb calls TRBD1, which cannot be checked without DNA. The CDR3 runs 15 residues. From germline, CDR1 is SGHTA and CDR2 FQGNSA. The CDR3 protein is CASSPGQGNYNEQFF.

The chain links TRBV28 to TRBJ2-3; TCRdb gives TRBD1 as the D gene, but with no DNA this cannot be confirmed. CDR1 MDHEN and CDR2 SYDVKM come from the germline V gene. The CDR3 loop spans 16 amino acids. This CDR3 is CASILSVGGETDTQYF.